This TCR beta chain was identified during a study of regulatory T cells in long-lasting Graves disease. About the study: Newly diagnosed Graves' patients had taken antithyroid drugs under 3 months.

In this sample, this clonotype turned up many times. Its antigen is unidentified. Study-wide results and caveats: The number of shared public clonotypes was higher in persistent patients (about 2,700) than new patients (just over 950).

Combining iRepertoire HTBI primers with Arm-PCR of CDR3 regions, the authors built TCR beta libraries. Each CDR3 protein gets one entry after TCRdb re-called the multiplex PCR reads with MiXCR. This sample carries a few hundred thousand distinct CDR3 sequences, about 10% of them seen once, and the ten largest clones take under 20%. Time point described: newly diagnosed GD, antithyroid drugs for less than 3 months. Extracted PBMC RNA gave rise to the TCR library. Trimming took 3 bases from V and 2 from J, leaving 16 bases between them. Germline values: CDR1 MDHEN, CDR2 SYDVKM. The CDR3 length is 16 residues. Separately, the same data were catalogued under a study of T cells in Graves' hyperthyroidism and ophthalmopathy. That paper notes: Researchers barred patients who had uncontrolled infection, other autoimmune disease, pregnancy or lactation.

The sequence derives from a woman aged 18-29 years with Graves disease. The gene calls are TRBV28 and TRBJ2-5; D is perhaps TRBD2 (7 bases). Sample: peripheral blood mononuclear cells (PBMCs), taken at new diagnosis, from a patient treated with antithyroid drugs. DNA for the CDR3: TGTGCCAGCAGTTTTTTGGGGGGGGCGCCACAAGAGACCCAGTACTTC. Protein sequence: CASSFLGGAPQETQYF.